This T cell receptor (beta chain) emerged from a study of shared clonotypes between healthy human individuals (dated by TCRdb to the early 2020s). With regard to the full study: The cohort comprised a couple of women and a few men aged 18 to 49 years. Leukapheresis yielded between about 0.94 and 8.9 billion PBMCs per donor. Per donor, three plates each were used for CD4 naive and CD4 memory, two for CD8 naive, and one for CD8 memory. To estimate repertoire size and how much clonotype sharing occurs between individuals, the study deeply sequenced the blood TCR repertoires of roughly 5 healthy adults. To increase sequencing depth and limit assay-specific biases, TCR repertoire library preparation and sequencing were carried out by different laboratories using diverse techniques. General study outcomes and caveats: Across a few donors, roughly 5.4% of naive CD4, approximately 3.6% of naive CD8, roughly 2.3% of memory CD4, and about 0.4% of memory CD8 clonotypes were shared. Because the study included only a small number of donors, the genetic and exposure-history diversity represented was limited. Compared with non-shared clonotypes, the clonotypes found in all four sorted-subset donors had higher generation probabilities. Even with the large sequencing depth, rarefaction of the sorted-subset datasets indicated that sequencing was incomplete. Based on pairwise subsampling, the degree of clonotype sharing among donors was expected to be affected by sequencing depth. Sampling was restricted to blood, and TCR repertoires in tissue are likely to differ from TCR repertoires in blood. Larger estimated clonotype richness was generally found for naive subsets than for memory subsets.

The donors were healthy, HIV-negative adults who had no recently reported acute infections or vaccinations. All donors were Caucasian adults living in Nashville, Tennessee, USA. Magnetic negative selection was used to enrich CD4+ T cells, after which naive cells were positively selected on CD45RA and the negative fraction became the memory subset. Blood was obtained by leukapheresis, after which PBMCs were separated by Ficoll-Histopaque density gradient centrifugation and cryopreserved in liquid nitrogen vapor phase. Analytical flow cytometry was used to check the purity and quantity of each magnetically sorted T cell population. Genomic DNA was isolated from each sorted fraction and quantified by UV absorbance on a Nanodrop 2000c. Using the deep immunoSEQ assay, TCR CDR3 regions were amplified from genomic DNA by multiplex PCR. Genomic DNA extracted from each cell subset was distributed evenly over all wells of several immunoSEQ 96-well plates, and each plate served as one replicate. For sorted subsets, roughly 200 ng genomic DNA, equal to 30,000 to 35,000 T cell genomes, was loaded into each replicate PCR. The purified libraries were quantified using a Qubit 3.0 fluorometer, sized with a Bioanalyzer 2100, and then quantified again using the KAPA Library Quantification kit. Every immunoSEQ 96-well plate was sequenced on a dedicated single-read 150-cycle Illumina NextSeq 550 flow cell. The authors' analysis ran thus. Because only junctional sequences without quality scores were contained in the immunoSEQ output, filtering matching that applied to full-length reads could not be performed. To assign V/J genes and CDR3, sequences were annotated using PyIR, a Python wrapper for IgBLAST v1.9, with IMGT germline references. Any read was removed if the V/J assignment was weak (E-value above 1e-6), the CDR3 was missing, or the read contained stop codons, out-of-frame junctions, or ambiguous translated residues. V3J clonotypes were defined as sequences sharing the same inferred V gene, J gene, and CDR3 amino acid sequence. To compute the percentage overlap between repertoires, the number of shared unique clonotypes was divided by the size of the smaller repertoire. Richness of each repertoire was evaluated using RTK rarefaction, the Chao1 estimator, and Recon v2.1 estimates of unobserved clonotypes. OLGA was used to compute generation probabilities for all TCRbeta clonotypes that the gDNA method yielded from four donors. In its TCRdb copy, this immuneACCESS table keeps in-frame sequences only and misses some clones. Where compared with another copy, unresolved V genes explain less than half of these, and the others have no known cause. D and trimming were read from the DNA, whereas the V and J calls and clone size are those reported in that table. Across this sample there are millions of clones, with over 85% seen only once. Together, the top ten hold more than 0.12% of the sample.

Details on this clone: The antigen it recognizes is unknown. Base qualities are not at hand, and no much larger clone is one base apart.

V drops 3 bases and J drops 4 bases, leaving 12 bases in between. CDR1 and CDR2 are read off the germline V gene as SGHDN and FVKESK. Spanning cysteine to phenylalanine, the CDR3 consists of 14 amino acids. Only the CDR3 region is kept as DNA, spanning 42 bases read in frame from base 1. The TCR sequence derives from a man aged 18 to 29 in good health. Recombination joined TRBV14 with TRBJ1-2, with a tentative D gene TRBD1 over 6 matching bases. Sequencing input: naive CD4+ T cells sorted from blood. The sample's cell subset or site label, in plain terms: CD45RA+ positively selected. The sequence in DNA is TGTGCCAGCAGCCACGCTGGGACAATCTATGGCTACACCTTC. Its protein is CASSHAGTIYGYTF.